The entry that follows covers one TCR beta chain sequence. Its antigen target is currently unknown. Per-nucleotide qualities are absent, and no much larger clonotype sits a single base away. The collaborating institutions used their own protocols to collect whole blood in K2EDTA tubes. Collaborator samples were shipped for TCRbeta analysis as frozen whole blood, isolated PBMCs, or DNA extracted from either sample type. The data are from a study of blood T cell repertoires in COVID-19 (dated by TCRdb to about 2020). For context, the study as a whole: The collaborator samples originated in the United States, Italy and Spain and spanned the acute and convalescent phases of COVID-19. The material from the prospective study consisted of cDNA or gDNA derived from T cells, B-cell-depleted T cells, or PBMCs. Subjects who had been exposed to COVID-19, were actively infected with it, or had recovered from it provided the deeply sampled blood TCRbeta repertoires that made up the dataset. The repertoires were released in a freely available public database intended as a resource for research on the immune response to SARS-CoV-2. The samples were drawn from two sources: the first 160 participants of the ongoing ImmuneRACE study, and 1,200 or so subjects contributed by 6 global collaborators. A de-identified subject ID, COVID-19 status, age in years and sex were almost always included in the sample metadata. HLA class I and class II types, where available, came from metadata supplied by the sample provider rather than from assay-based typing. Overall results and qualifications from the work: The quantity of clinical and demographic metadata differed by source and by participant and was supplied without curation.

Unmatched junction bases come to 4, with V trimmed by 6 bases and J by 3 bases. The CDR3, from cysteine to phenylalanine, totals 13 residues. Only CDR3 DNA remains: 39 bases, in frame from the first base. The immunoSEQ Assay, a bias-controlled multiplex PCR, was used to amplify TCRbeta CDR3 regions from genomic DNA. The paper's data handling went like this. Within the assay, amplification of reference gene primers was used to estimate how many nucleated cells each sample contained. Sequence reads were collapsed and filtered to measure the absolute abundance of every unique TCRbeta CDR3 rearrangement. For each sample, productive Simpson clonality was calculated by taking the square root of Simpson's diversity index across productive rearrangements. TCRdb took over this immuneACCESS table, retaining in-frame rearrangements with V and J assigned. Such tables are incomplete; in checked studies, under half of the missing clones stem from an unresolved V gene, and the remainder is unexplained. From that table come the V and J calls and clone size; the DNA was used to work out D and trimming. The sample records roughly 170,000 clones, about 88% of which are singletons. Together, the top ten hold approximately 24% of the sample.

Sequenced material: peripheral blood. The V and J segments used are TRBV12-3 or TRBV12-4 and TRBJ2-7, with 8 bases matching TRBD1. The receptor was isolated from a man aged 55-75 years with acute or convalescent COVID-19. The CDR3 protein sequence reads: CASRITGGYEQYF. In nucleotide form, the sequence is TGTGCCAGCAGGATAACAGGGGGCTACGAGCAGTACTTC.